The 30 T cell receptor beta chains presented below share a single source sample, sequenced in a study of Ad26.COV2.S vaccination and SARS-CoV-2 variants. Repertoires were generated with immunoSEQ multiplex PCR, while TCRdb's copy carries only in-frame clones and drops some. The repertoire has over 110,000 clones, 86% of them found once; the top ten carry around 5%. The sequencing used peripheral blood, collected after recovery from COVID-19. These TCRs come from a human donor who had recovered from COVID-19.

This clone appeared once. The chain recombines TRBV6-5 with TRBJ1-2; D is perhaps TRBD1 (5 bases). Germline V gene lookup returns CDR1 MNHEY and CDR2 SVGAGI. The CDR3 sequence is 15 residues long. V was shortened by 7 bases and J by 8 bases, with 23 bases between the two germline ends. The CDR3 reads CASKTRPRGGNGYTF. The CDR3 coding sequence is TGTGCCAGCAAAACAAGGCCCCGGGGGGGGAACGGCTACACCTTC.

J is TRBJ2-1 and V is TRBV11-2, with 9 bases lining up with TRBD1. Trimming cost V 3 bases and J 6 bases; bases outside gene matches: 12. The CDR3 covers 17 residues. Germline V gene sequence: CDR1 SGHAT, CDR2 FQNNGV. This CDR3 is CASSFLSPGQGRNEQFF. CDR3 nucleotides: TGTGCCAGCAGCTTTTTAAGCCCGGGACAGGGCCGCAATGAGCAGTTCTTC.

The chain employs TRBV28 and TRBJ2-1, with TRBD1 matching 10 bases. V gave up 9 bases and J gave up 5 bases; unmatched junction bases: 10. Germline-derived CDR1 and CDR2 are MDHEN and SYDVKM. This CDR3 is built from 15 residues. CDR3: CASHGTGVRDNEQFF. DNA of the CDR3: TGTGCCAGTCACGGGACAGGGGTTAGGGACAATGAGCAGTTCTTC.

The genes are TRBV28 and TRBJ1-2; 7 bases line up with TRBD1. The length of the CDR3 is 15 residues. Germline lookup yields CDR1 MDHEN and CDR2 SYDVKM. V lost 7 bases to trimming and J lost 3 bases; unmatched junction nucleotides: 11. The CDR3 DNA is TGTGCCAGCACCGAGCCTAGGGGGCGGGACTATGGCTACACCTTC. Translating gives CASTEPRGRDYGYTF.

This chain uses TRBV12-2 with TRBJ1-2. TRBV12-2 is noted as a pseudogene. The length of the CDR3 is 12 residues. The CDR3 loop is CASRSRPFGYTF. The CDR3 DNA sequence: TGTGCAAGTCGCTCCCGACCCTTCGGCTACACCTTC.

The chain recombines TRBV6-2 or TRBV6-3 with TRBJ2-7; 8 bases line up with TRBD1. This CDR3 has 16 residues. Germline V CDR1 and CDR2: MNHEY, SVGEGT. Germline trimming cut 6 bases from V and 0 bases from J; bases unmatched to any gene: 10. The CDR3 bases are TGTGCCAGCAGCCCCTCTCACAGGGGGAGCTCCTACGAGCAGTACTTC. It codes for CASSPSHRGSSYEQYF.

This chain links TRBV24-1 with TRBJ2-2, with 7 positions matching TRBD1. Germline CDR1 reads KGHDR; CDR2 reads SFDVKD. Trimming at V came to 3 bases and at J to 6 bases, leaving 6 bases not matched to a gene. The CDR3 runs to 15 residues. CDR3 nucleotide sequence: TGTGCCACCAGTGATATCCTCGGACAGGCCGGGGAGCTGTTTTTT. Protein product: CATSDILGQAGELFF.

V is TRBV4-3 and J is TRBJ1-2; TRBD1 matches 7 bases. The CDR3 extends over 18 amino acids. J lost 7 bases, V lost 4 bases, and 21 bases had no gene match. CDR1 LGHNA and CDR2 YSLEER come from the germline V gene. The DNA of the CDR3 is TGCGCCAGCAGCCCCAAAAGTTCCGCGGACAGGAGTGGTCGTGGCTACACCTTC. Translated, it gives CASSPKSSADRSGRGYTF.

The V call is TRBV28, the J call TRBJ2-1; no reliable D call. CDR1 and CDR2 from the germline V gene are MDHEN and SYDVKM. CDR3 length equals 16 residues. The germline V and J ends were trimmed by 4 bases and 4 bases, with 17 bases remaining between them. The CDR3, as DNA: TGTGCCAGCAGTTCCCCCTCCGGCCTTCGTTACAATGAGCAGTTCTTC. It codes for CASSSPSGLRYNEQFF.

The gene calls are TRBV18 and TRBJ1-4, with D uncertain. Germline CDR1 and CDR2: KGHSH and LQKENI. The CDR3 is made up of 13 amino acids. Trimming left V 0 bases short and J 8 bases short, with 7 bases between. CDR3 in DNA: TGTGCCAGCTCACCACCACTCGGAGAAAAACTGTTTTTT. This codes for CASSPPLGEKLFF.

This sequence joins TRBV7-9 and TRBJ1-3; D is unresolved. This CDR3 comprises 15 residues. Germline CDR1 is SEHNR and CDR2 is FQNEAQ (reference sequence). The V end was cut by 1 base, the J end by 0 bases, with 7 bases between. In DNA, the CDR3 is TGTGCCAGCAGCTTAGACACTAACTCTGGAAACACCATATATTTT. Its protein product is CASSLDTNSGNTIYF.

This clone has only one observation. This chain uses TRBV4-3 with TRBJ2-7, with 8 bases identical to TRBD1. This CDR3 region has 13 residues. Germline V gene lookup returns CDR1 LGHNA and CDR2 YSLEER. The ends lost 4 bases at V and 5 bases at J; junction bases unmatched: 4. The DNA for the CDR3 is TGCGCCAGCAGCCGCTCAGGGGGCCACGAGCAGTACTTC. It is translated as CASSRSGGHEQYF.

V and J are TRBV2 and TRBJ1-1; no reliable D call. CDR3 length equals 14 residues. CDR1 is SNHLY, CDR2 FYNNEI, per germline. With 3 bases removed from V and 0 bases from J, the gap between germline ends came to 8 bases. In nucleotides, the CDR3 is TGTGCCAGCAGTGATCAGTATATGAACACTGAAGCTTTCTTT. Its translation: CASSDQYMNTEAFF.

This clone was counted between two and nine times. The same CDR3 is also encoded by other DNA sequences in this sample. The CDR3 here is CAWSVAENTEAFF. The CDR3 bases are TGTGCCTGGAGTGTAGCAGAGAACACTGAAGCTTTCTTT. This chain joins TRBV30 and TRBJ1-1; D is uncertain. This CDR3 region has 13 residues. Deletions cut 0 bases from V and 1 base from J, with 6 bases between. CDR1 and CDR2 from the germline V gene are GTSNPN and SVGIG (reference sequence).

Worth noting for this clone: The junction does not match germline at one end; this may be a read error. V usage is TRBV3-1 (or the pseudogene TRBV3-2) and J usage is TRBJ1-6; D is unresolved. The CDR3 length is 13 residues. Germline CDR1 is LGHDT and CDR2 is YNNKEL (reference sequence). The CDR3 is CASNQGQSSPLHF. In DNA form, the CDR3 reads TGTGCCAGCAACCAAGGGCAGAGTTCACCCCTCCACTTT.

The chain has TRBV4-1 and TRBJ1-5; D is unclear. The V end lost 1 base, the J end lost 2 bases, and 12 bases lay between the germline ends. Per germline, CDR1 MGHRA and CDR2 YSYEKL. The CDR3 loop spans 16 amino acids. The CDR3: CASSQVVRVGNQPQHF. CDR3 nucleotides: TGCGCCAGCAGCCAAGTTGTGAGGGTGGGCAATCAGCCCCAGCATTTT.

Here the CDR3 reads CASSLGSGGGSPLHF. In DNA form, the CDR3 reads TGCGCCAGCAGCTTGGGTTCCGGAGGAGGTTCACCCCTCCACTTT. This rearrangement joins TRBV5-1 to TRBJ1-6; no clear D. The CDR3 runs 15 residues. Germline V gene lookup returns CDR1 SGHRS and CDR2 YFSETQ. V lost 0 bases and J 9 bases, leaving 13 bases between the germline ends. Supplemented by reference TRBV5-1 and TRBJ1-6, the full variable domain reads KAGVTQTPRYLIKTRGQQVTLSCSPISGHRSVSWYQQTPGQGLQFLFEYFSETQRNKGNFPGRFSGRQFSNSRSEMNVSTLELGDSALYLCASSLGSGGGSPLHFGNGTRLTVT.

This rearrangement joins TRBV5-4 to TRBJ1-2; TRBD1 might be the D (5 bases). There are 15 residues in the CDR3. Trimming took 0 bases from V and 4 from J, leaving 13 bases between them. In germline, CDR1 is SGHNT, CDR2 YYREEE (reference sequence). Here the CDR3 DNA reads TGTGCCAGCAGCTTGGGGTTAGGGGAGAGCTATGGCTACACCTTC. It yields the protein CASSLGLGESYGYTF.

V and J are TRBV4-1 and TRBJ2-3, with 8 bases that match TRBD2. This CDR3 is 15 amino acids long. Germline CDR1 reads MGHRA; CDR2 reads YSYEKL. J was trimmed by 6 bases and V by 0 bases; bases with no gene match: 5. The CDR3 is CASSQDRGGSDTQYF. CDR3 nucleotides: TGCGCCAGCAGCCAAGACCGGGGGGGTTCCGATACGCAGTATTTT.

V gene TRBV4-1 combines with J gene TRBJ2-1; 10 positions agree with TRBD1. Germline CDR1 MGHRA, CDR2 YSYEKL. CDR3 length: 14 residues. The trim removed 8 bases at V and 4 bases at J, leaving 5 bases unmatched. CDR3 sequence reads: CASGQGGSYNEQFF. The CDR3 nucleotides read TGCGCCAGCGGACAGGGGGGAAGTTACAATGAGCAGTTCTTC.

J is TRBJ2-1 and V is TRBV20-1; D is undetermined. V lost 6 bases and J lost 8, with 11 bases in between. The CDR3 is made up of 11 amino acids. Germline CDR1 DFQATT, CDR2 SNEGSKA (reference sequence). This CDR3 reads CSAIVGDEQFF. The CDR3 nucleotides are TGCAGTGCAATCGTTGGGGATGAGCAGTTCTTC.

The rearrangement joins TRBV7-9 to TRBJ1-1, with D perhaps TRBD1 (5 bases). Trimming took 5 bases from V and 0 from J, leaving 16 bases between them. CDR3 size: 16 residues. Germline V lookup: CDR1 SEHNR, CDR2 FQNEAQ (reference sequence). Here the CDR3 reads CASSPRGGGLNTEAFF. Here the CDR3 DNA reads TGTGCCAGCAGCCCGCGGGGTGGGGGACTGAACACTGAAGCTTTCTTT.

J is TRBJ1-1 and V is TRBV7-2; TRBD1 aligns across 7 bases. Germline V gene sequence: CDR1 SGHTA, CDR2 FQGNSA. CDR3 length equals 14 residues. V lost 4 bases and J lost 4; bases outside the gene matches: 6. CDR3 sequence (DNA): TGTGCCAGCAGCTGGCGGGACAGTGGCACTGAAGCTTTCTTT. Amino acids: CASSWRDSGTEAFF.

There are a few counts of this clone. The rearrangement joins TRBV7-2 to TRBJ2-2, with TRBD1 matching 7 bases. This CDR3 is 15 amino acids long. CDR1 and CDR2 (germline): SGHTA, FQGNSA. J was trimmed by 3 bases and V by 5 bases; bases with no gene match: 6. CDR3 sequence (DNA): TGTGCCAGCAGCCCTAAGACAGGGCACACCGGGGAGCTGTTTTTT. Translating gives CASSPKTGHTGELFF.

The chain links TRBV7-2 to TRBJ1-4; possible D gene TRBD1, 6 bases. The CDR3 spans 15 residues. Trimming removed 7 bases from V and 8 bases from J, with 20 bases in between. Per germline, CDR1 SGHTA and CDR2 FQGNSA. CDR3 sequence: CASKRGGGRGEKLFF. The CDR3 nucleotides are TGTGCCAGCAAAAGAGGGGGGGGGCGCGGCGAAAAACTGTTTTTT.

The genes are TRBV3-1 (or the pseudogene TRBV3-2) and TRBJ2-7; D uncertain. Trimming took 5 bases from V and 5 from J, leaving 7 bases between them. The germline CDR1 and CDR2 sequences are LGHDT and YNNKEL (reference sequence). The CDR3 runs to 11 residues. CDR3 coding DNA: TGTGCCAGCAGCACCCGGGACGAGCAGTACTTC. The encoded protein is CASSTRDEQYF.

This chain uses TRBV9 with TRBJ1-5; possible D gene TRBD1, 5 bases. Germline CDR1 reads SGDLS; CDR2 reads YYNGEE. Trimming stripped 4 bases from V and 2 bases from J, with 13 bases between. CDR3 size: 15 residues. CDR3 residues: CASSPGGLGNQPQHF. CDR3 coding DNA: TGTGCCAGCAGCCCCGGGGGGTTGGGCAATCAGCCCCAGCATTTT.

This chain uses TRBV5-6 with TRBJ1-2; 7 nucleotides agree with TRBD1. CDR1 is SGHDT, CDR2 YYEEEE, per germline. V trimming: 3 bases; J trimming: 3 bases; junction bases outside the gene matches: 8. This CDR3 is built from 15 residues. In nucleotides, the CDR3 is TGTGCCAGCAGCTCGGAAGGGGGCCTCGACTATGGCTACACCTTC. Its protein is CASSSEGGLDYGYTF.

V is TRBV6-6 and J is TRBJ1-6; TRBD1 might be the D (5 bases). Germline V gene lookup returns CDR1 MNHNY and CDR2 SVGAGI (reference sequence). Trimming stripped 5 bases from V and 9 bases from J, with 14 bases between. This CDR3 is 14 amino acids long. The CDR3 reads CASSVSRDLSPLHF. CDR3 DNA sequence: TGTGCCAGCAGTGTGAGCAGGGATCTTTCACCCCTCCACTTT.

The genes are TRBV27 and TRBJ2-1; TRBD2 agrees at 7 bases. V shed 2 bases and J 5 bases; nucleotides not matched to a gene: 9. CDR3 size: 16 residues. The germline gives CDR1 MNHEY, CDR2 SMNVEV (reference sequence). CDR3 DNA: TGTGCCAGCAGTTTAGTTCATAGCGGGCGCGACAATGAGCAGTTCTTC. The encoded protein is CASSLVHSGRDNEQFF.